This paragraph covers one T cell receptor (beta chain) sequence. The antigen this receptor binds is unknown. Nothing much larger sits one base from this clone, and base qualities are not available. From each donor, a single peripheral blood sample of around 0.12 L on average was drawn into heparinised tubes. A BD FACSAria II was used to sort naive, central memory, regulatory and stem cell-like memory CD4+ T cells with a panel that included CD45RO, CCR7, CD25, CD127, CD95 and CD27. All sorted populations exceeded 95% purity. PBMCs were separated immediately by Lymphoprep density gradient centrifugation and were stained directly, without being cultured. Samples were stained and sorted in pairs, with one healthy donor and one patient per experiment, so that batch effects were minimized. The High Capacity cDNA Reverse Transcription Kit was used to reverse transcribe all of the isolated RNA, meaning that expressed TCRB transcripts were what got sequenced. Naive, central memory and regulatory T cell samples underwent deep immunoSEQ sequencing, averaging around 3.6 million total reads per sample. Sorted cells were lysed in RLT buffer and RNA was extracted with DNase-treated RNeasy Micro or Mini kits, depending on cell number. To prevent cross-contamination, each cell subset was processed individually, whereas patient and healthy donor samples were processed jointly. The immunoSEQ multiplex PCR was used to amplify TCRB sequences from cDNA, generating 87-bp fragments that spanned the CDR3 region. Sequencing of the amplicons was done on the Illumina HiSeq platform. Per the authors' processing: PCR bias was computationally corrected using synthetic template baselines, reads within Hamming distance 2 were collapsed, and singletons that could not be merged were discarded. Reads were aligned against IMGT so that V, D and J genes, CDR3 length and insertions or deletions at six rearrangement sites could be assigned. Within each subset, clonotype counts were normalized to sorted cell number, after which true diversity and Gini coefficients were computed with the tcR R package. Repertoire sharing was quantified using the overlap coefficient calculated on TCRB nucleotide sequences. Out-of-frame TCRB sequences from naive cells were analyzed as a proxy for the pre-selection repertoire. Drawn from immuneACCESS, this table holds only the in-frame rearrangements with V and J called that TCRdb kept. Clones are partly lost; checked studies trace under half to an unresolved V gene and leave the rest unexplained. D and trimming were read from the DNA, whereas the V and J calls and clone size are those reported in that table. The table for this sample lists around 310,000 clones; roughly 12% of them were counted only once. The ten biggest clones cover roughly 0.015% of the sample.

This record comes from a study of beta chain features in type 1 diabetes (dated by TCRdb to about 2018). For context, the study as a whole: Patients and healthy donors did not differ in mean age, gender distribution, total cell number or subset yield. Across all samples, fewer than 110,000,000 sorted cells were examined, and cell number per subset correlated strongly with RNA yield. The study compared the TCRB repertoires of sorted circulating CD4+ T cell subsets in recently diagnosed type 1 diabetes patients with those in matched healthy donors. Regulatory and stem cell-like memory subsets were obtained from only 8 patients and roughly 8 healthy donors, while naive and central memory subsets were obtained from all 30 or so donors. Overall study outcomes, separate from this receptor: HLA sub-analyses involved small numbers of individuals, so any influence of HLA type on TCRB rearrangement remained unresolved. Because cDNA rather than genomic DNA was sequenced, highly expressing activated cells could have been over-represented, although no difference in activation and CD3 levels was found between groups. Naive, central memory and regulatory TCRB repertoires appeared to be more similar among patients than among healthy donors. In all four CD4+ subsets, TCRB CDR3 length was moderately but significantly shorter in type 1 diabetes patients. At VDJ recombination sites, patients with type 1 diabetes made fewer insertions and deleted more nucleotides, a pattern implying thymic rearrangement abnormalities. PCR might favor shorter templates, but patient and control samples were amplified and corrected together, so any skew would affect both groups equally.

Germline trimming: 5 bases from V, 11 bases from J; junction bases outside gene matches: 11. The CDR3 covers 14 residues, taking in both the cysteine and the phenylalanine. Just the 42-base CDR3 DNA is kept, in frame starting at base 1. The germline V gene specifies SQVTM as CDR1 and ANQGSEA as CDR2. Here the chain combines TRBV29-1 and TRBJ2-5; the central 13 bases match TRBD2. Specimen: naive CD4+ T cells from blood. According to the study, the label for this sample's cell subset or site signals: true naive CD4+ T cells. This clonotype was sampled from a woman aged 18-30 years with type 1 diabetes. The DNA is as follows: TGCAGCGTTACAGGACTAGCGGGAGTCTTGAGGCAGTACTTC. Protein translation: CSVTGLAGVLRQYF.